The 12 T cell receptor beta chains presented below share a single source sample, sequenced in a study of cytomegalovirus exposure and HLA in healthy donors. The PCR made use of 60 Vbeta and 13 Jbeta primers. Assay: immunoSEQ multiplex PCR; the TCRdb copy retains only in-frame clones and omits some. This repertoire shows around 170,000 clones, approximately 80% found once; its top ten account for roughly 6.4%. Sequencing was performed on PBMCs. The receptors shown here come from a woman between 40 and 55 years old in good health and CMV-seropositive.

The J gene is TRBJ1-3, the V gene TRBV18; 7 nucleotides line up with TRBD1. Germline CDR1 is KGHSH and CDR2 is LQKENI. The CDR3 loop spans 16 amino acids. The J segment lost 0 bases and the V segment lost 4 bases, leaving 6 bases of the junction unmatched. The CDR3 DNA reads TGTGCCAGCTCACTTGGACAGGCGCGCTCTGGAAACACCATATATTTT. Translation: CASSLGQARSGNTIYF.

The table lists this clone with a count of one. The chain uses TRBV27 and TRBJ1-1; D is unresolved. Looked up from germline, CDR1 is MNHEY and CDR2 is SMNVEV (reference sequence). The CDR3 is 15 amino acids. V lost 0 bases and J 2 bases, leaving 10 bases between the germline ends. The CDR3 reads CASSLSILTNTEAFF. CDR3 nucleotides: TGTGCCAGCAGTTTATCCATACTAACTAACACTGAAGCTTTCTTT.

The chain is built from TRBV5-1 and TRBJ2-5; D ambiguous. Trimming took 1 base from V and 3 from J, leaving 7 bases between them. In germline, CDR1 is SGHRS, CDR2 YFSETQ. The CDR3 spans 13 residues. The DNA for the CDR3 is TGCGCCAGCAGCTTGTTGTTCGAAGAGACCCAGTACTTC. This gives the protein CASSLLFEETQYF.

This chain links TRBV4-1 with TRBJ1-1; TRBD1 matches 7 bases. The V gene's germline CDR1 is MGHRA and CDR2 YSYEKL. After removal of 1 base from V and 6 bases from J, the junction contained 11 bases not matched to a gene. The length of the CDR3 is 16 residues. The DNA for the CDR3 is TGCGCCAGCAGCCAAGGACGGTCAGGGGGATCAGCTGAAGCTTTCTTT. This encodes CASSQGRSGGSAEAFF.

In this sample, this clone turned up once. The rearrangement joins TRBV6-1 to TRBJ2-7; 10 bases align to TRBD1. This CDR3 is 13 amino acids long. The ends lost 7 bases at V and 3 bases at J; junction bases unmatched: 3. The V gene's germline CDR1 is MNHNS and CDR2 SASEGT. The chain's CDR3 is CASKGQGFYEQYF. The CDR3 coding sequence is TGTGCCAGCAAGGGACAGGGGTTCTACGAGCAGTACTTC.

The chain has TRBV4-1 and TRBJ1-4, with 7 nucleotides matching TRBD1. V lost 3 bases, J lost 5 bases, and 18 bases stayed unmatched. Germline CDR1 MGHRA, CDR2 YSYEKL. CDR3 length: 19 amino acids. CDR3 in amino acids: CASSHSNRDRAGENEKLFF. The CDR3 DNA reads as TGCGCCAGCAGCCACAGTAACCGTGACAGGGCCGGGGAGAATGAAAAACTGTTTTTT.

V usage is TRBV30 and J usage is TRBJ1-2; no reliable D call. The CDR3 has 13 residues. Germline assignment: CDR1 GTSNPN and CDR2 SVGIG (reference sequence). Trimming pared 0 bases from V and 8 bases from J, leaving 13 bases between. The CDR3 loop is CAWSVEGSGGYTF. The DNA of the CDR3 is TGTGCCTGGAGTGTAGAAGGGAGCGGGGGCTACACCTTC.

The chain recombines TRBV4-2 with TRBJ1-1; tentative D call: TRBD1 (6 bases). The V and J ends lost 6 bases and 12 bases respectively, with 17 bases between them. CDR3 size: 12 residues. Germline V gives CDR1 LGHNA, CDR2 YNFKEQ. As DNA, the CDR3 is TGTGCCAGCAGTGGGCCGACAGGTTCCCCTTTCTTT. Translated: CASSGPTGSPFF.

V gene TRBV4-2 combines with J gene TRBJ1-1, with D possibly TRBD1 on 5 matching bases. Between the trimmed V and J ends, which lost 3 bases and 4 bases, there was a span of 12 bases. The germline gives CDR1 LGHNA, CDR2 YNFKEQ. This CDR3 region has 14 residues. The chain's CDR3 is CASSQWRGGTEAFF. The CDR3 DNA sequence: TGTGCCAGCAGCCAGTGGAGGGGTGGCACTGAAGCTTTCTTT.

The V and J genes are TRBV5-6 and TRBJ2-7; the D gene is possibly TRBD1 (6 bases). CDR1 SGHDT and CDR2 YYEEEE come from the germline V gene. The CDR3 runs to 14 residues. The V gene lost 1 base and the J gene lost 4 bases, with 12 bases spanning the gap. The CDR3 DNA reads TGTGCCAGCAGCTTGTACAGGGAAGTGTACGAGCAGTACTTC. This sequence encodes CASSLYREVYEQYF.

V usage is TRBV4-2 and J usage is TRBJ1-4, with D possibly being TRBD1 (6 bases). The CDR3 spans 17 residues. Trimming removed 0 bases from V and 4 bases from J, with 15 bases in between. Germline V CDR1 and CDR2: LGHNA, YNFKEQ. The CDR3 loop is CASSQEGRGDYNEKLFF. In DNA, the CDR3 is TGTGCCAGCAGCCAAGAAGGGAGGGGGGACTATAATGAAAAACTGTTTTTT.

The chain employs TRBV6-6 and TRBJ1-1; D call uncertain. The germline V and J ends were trimmed by 9 bases and 3 bases, with 17 bases remaining between them. The length of the CDR3 is 14 residues. CDR1 and CDR2 (germline): MNHNY, SVGAGI (reference sequence). The CDR3 bases are TGTGCCAGTCGTCGTGAAAGCAGGTACACTGAAGCTTTCTTT. Translating gives CASRRESRYTEAFF.